Each of the 18 T cell receptor beta chains below was sequenced from the same sample in a study of blood T cell repertoires in COVID-19. Method: immunoSEQ multiplex PCR; TCRdb's copy keeps in-frame clones and lacks some. The data show approximately 350,000 clones, around 82% seen once. Sequencing was carried out using peripheral blood. The receptors derive from a man younger than 45 with active or convalescent COVID-19.

The rearrangement links TRBV7-9 to TRBJ1-2, with TRBD1 matching 8 bases. In germline, CDR1 is SEHNR, CDR2 FQNEAQ (reference sequence). CDR3 length: 14 residues. Losses at the gene ends were 5 bases for V and 3 bases for J; bases not matched to a gene: 5. The CDR3 spells CASSPGQGHYGYTF. CDR3 sequence (DNA): TGTGCCAGCAGCCCCGGACAGGGCCACTATGGCTACACCTTC.

The chain links TRBV4-1 to TRBJ1-4; no firm D call. V shed 1 base and J shed 5 bases, with 17 bases lying between them. This CDR3 contains 17 residues. Looked up from germline, CDR1 is MGHRA and CDR2 is YSYEKL. This CDR3 is CASSQVGRRRENEKLFF. The CDR3 bases are TGCGCCAGCAGCCAAGTTGGCCGGCGAAGGGAGAATGAAAAACTGTTTTTT.

The rearrangement joins TRBV7-6 to TRBJ1-3, with D possibly TRBD1 on 6 matching bases. This CDR3 is built from 13 residues. Germline CDR1 and CDR2: SGHVS and FNYEAQ. The V end was cut by 6 bases, the J end by 3 bases, with 9 bases between. For the CDR3, the DNA is TGTGCCAGCAGAAAGACAGGTGGAAACACCATATATTTT. It encodes CASRKTGGNTIYF.

The CDR3 sequence: CASSRTSGYEQYF. The CDR3 bases are TGTGCCAGCAGCCGGACTAGCGGGTACGAGCAGTACTTC. The chain combines TRBV7-9 with TRBJ2-7; TRBD2 agrees at 11 bases. The germline V gene encodes CDR1 SEHNR and CDR2 FQNEAQ (reference sequence). Losses at the gene ends were 5 bases for V and 4 bases for J; bases not matched to a gene: 1. CDR3 length equals 13 residues. Full variable domain (outside the CDR3, taken from reference TRBV7-9 and TRBJ2-7): DTGVSQNPRHKITKRGQNVTFRCDPISEHNRLYWYRQTLGQGPEFLTYFQNEAQLEKSRLLSDRFSAERPKGSFSTLEIQRTEQGDSAMYLCASSRTSGYEQYFGPGTRLTVT.

The chain recombines TRBV7-2 with TRBJ1-2; D gene ambiguous. This CDR3 contains 14 residues. V lost 2 bases to trimming and J lost 4 bases, with 11 bases between them. Per germline, CDR1 SGHTA and CDR2 FQGNSA. The CDR3 bases are TGTGCCAGCAGCTTAATCCCACCGGTCTATGGCTACACCTTC. Translated: CASSLIPPVYGYTF.

CDR3: CASRPPGVDTQYF. CDR3 DNA: TGTGCCAGCAGACCACCGGGGGTAGATACGCAGTATTTT. J is TRBJ2-3 and V is TRBV6-5, with D perhaps matching TRBD2 (6 bases). Germline values: CDR1 MNHEY, CDR2 SVGAGI. V gave up 6 bases and J gave up 5 bases, with 12 bases separating them. The CDR3 extends over 13 amino acids.

The chain joins TRBV9 to TRBJ2-3; TRBD2 agrees at 11 bases. Germline values: CDR1 SGDLS, CDR2 YYNGEE. Losses at the gene ends were 4 bases for V and 5 bases for J; bases not matched to a gene: 6. CDR3 length: 15 amino acids. The CDR3 spells CASSFSGGAEDTQYF. CDR3 in DNA: TGTGCCAGCAGCTTTAGCGGGGGGGCCGAAGATACGCAGTATTTT.

This sequence joins TRBV6-2 or TRBV6-3 and TRBJ1-1; D gene unclear. The V gene's germline CDR1 is MNHEY and CDR2 SVGEGT. CDR3 length: 15 residues. Trimming removed 0 bases at V and 4 bases at J, with 12 bases between. CDR3 protein: CASSYSRRDITEAFF. The CDR3 coding sequence is TGTGCCAGCAGTTACTCGCGACGGGATATCACTGAAGCTTTCTTT.

To note about this clone: Other DNA sequences of this sample code for an identical CDR3. The rearrangement links TRBV13 to TRBJ2-1; maybe TRBD2 (5 bases). V was trimmed by 6 bases and J by 0 bases, leaving 12 bases between them. Per germline, CDR1 PRHDT and CDR2 FYEKMQ (reference sequence). The CDR3 contains 15 residues. The CDR3 DNA reads as TGTGCCAGCAGTCCTAGCAGCAACTCCTACAATGAGCAGTTCTTC. Its translation is CASSPSSNSYNEQFF.

The sample holds one count of this clone. The rearrangement uses TRBV27 and TRBJ2-7; D not certain. CDR3 size: 16 residues. V shed 6 bases and J shed 0 bases, with 18 bases lying between them. The germline V gene encodes CDR1 MNHEY and CDR2 SMNVEV (reference sequence). CDR3 region: CASSPQEATGSYEQYF. DNA of the CDR3: TGTGCCAGCAGCCCCCAAGAGGCCACGGGCTCCTACGAGCAGTACTTC.

The rearrangement joins TRBV30 to TRBJ2-5; 7 bases agree with TRBD2. Germline trimming cut 1 base from V and 1 base from J; bases unmatched to any gene: 6. The CDR3 has 15 residues. Germline V lookup: CDR1 GTSNPN, CDR2 SVGIG (reference sequence). As DNA, the CDR3 is TGTGCCTGGAGTGCAACTAGCGTTCTCCAAGAGACCCAGTACTTC. Translation: CAWSATSVLQETQYF.

V usage is TRBV12-5 and J usage is TRBJ2-7; 9 bases align to TRBD1. Trimming removed 5 bases from V and 2 bases from J; junction bases left unmatched: 4. The CDR3 is 14 residues long. Germline lookup yields CDR1 LGHNT and CDR2 FRNRAP. The CDR3 DNA follows: TGTGCTAGTGGTCCGAGGGACAGGGCCTACGAGCAGTACTTC. Protein sequence: CASGPRDRAYEQYF.

This sequence joins TRBV5-1 and TRBJ2-3; 12 bases are a match to TRBD2. CDR1 and CDR2 (germline): SGHRS, YFSETQ. CDR3 length: 18 residues. The J segment lost 0 bases and the V segment lost 4 bases, leaving 9 bases of the junction unmatched. The CDR3 DNA reads TGCGCCAGCAGCCCAAATCTAGCGGGAGGGCCGAGCACAGATACGCAGTATTTT. This sequence encodes CASSPNLAGGPSTDTQYF.

The gene calls are TRBV6-5 and TRBJ2-7; 7 nucleotides align to TRBD1. V shed 6 bases and J 2 bases; nucleotides not matched to a gene: 7. The CDR3 is 14 residues long. Looked up from germline, CDR1 is MNHEY and CDR2 is SVGAGI. The CDR3, as DNA: TGTGCCAGCAGCTGGGACAGATTCCCCTACGAGCAGTACTTC. Its translation: CASSWDRFPYEQYF.

V and J are TRBV6-2 or TRBV6-3 and TRBJ1-1; D ambiguous. The CDR3 runs 14 residues. Trimming stripped 6 bases from V and 6 bases from J, with 17 bases between. Per the germline V gene, CDR1 is MNHEY and CDR2 is SVGEGT. The CDR3 spells CASSIGLSLAEAFF. CDR3 DNA sequence: TGTGCCAGCAGCATTGGACTTTCCTTGGCTGAAGCTTTCTTT.

The gene calls are TRBV7-2 and TRBJ1-2; D is perhaps TRBD1 (5 bases). The CDR3 runs to 15 residues. The V and J ends lost 2 bases and 2 bases respectively, with 12 bases between them. Germline CDR1 reads SGHTA; CDR2 reads FQGNSA. The CDR3 protein is CASSLNGGKNYGYTF. CDR3 DNA: TGTGCCAGCAGCTTAAATGGGGGGAAGAACTATGGCTACACCTTC.

The rearrangement links TRBV18 to TRBJ2-7; 12 nucleotides align to TRBD1. CDR1 is KGHSH, CDR2 LQKENI, per germline. The V gene end was trimmed by 2 bases and the J gene end by 4 bases; junction bases not matched to a gene: 6. The CDR3 length is 16 residues. As DNA, the CDR3 is TGTGCCAGCTCACCAAAGGGACAGGGGGCGAAGTACGAGCAGTACTTC. Translation: CASSPKGQGAKYEQYF.

The chain recombines TRBV18 with TRBJ2-2; 12 bases match TRBD2. The CDR3 has 21 residues. V lost 2 bases to trimming and J lost 5 bases; unmatched junction nucleotides: 18. CDR1 KGHSH and CDR2 LQKENI come from the germline V gene. In DNA form, the CDR3 reads TGTGCCAGCTCACCAAGGCTGCGTCTAGCGGGAGGGCCTGAGCGGACCGGGGAGCTGTTTTTT. Translating gives CASSPRLRLAGGPERTGELFF. Drawing the rest from reference TRBV18 and TRBJ2-2, the complete variable domain is NAGVMQNPRHLVRRRGQEARLRCSPMKGHSHVYWYRQLPEEGLKFMVYLQKENIIDESGMPKERFSAEFPKEGPSILRIQQVVRGDSAAYFCASSPRLRLAGGPERTGELFFGEGSRLTVL.